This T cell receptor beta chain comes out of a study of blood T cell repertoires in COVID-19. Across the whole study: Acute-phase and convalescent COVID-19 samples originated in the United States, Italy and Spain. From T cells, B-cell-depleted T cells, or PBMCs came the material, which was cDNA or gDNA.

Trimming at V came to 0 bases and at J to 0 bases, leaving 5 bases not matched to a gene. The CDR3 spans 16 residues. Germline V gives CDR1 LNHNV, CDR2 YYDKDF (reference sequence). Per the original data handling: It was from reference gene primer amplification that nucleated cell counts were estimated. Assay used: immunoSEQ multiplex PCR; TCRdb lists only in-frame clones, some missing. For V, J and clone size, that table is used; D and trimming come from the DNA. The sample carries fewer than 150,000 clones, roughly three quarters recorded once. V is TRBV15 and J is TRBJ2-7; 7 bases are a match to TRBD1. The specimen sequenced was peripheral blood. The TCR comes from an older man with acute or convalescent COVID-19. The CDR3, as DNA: TGTGCCACCAGCAGAGATACGAACAGGGGCTCCTACGAGCAGTACTTC. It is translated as CATSRDTNRGSYEQYF.